A selection of T cell receptor beta chains follows, all from one sample in a study of OX40 agonist ivuxolimab in advanced cancers. Measured with immunoSEQ multiplex PCR; TCRdb has only the in-frame clones, and not every one. Found here are about 45,000 clones, roughly 84% of them singletons; the top ten hold 15%. Here the sequenced sample was CD4+ or CD8+ T cells sorted from blood, taken in a trial of the OX40 agonist ivuxolimab. Receptors were obtained from an adult with an advanced solid tumor such as melanoma, head and neck, liver or kidney cancer. Both conserved end residues are part of each CDR3. A D gene is named only where the DNA matches it firmly.

v_gene: TRBV19; d_gene: .; j_gene: TRBJ2-7; CDR3aa: CASSRGLAGPAYEQYF
v_gene: TRBV28; d_gene: TRBD1; j_gene: TRBJ1-1; CDR3aa: CASSLAGQGAPNTEAFF
v_gene: TRBV15; d_gene: TRBD1; j_gene: TRBJ2-1; CDR3aa: CATSTYRGTNNEQFF
v_gene: TRBV7-9; d_gene: .; j_gene: TRBJ2-5; CDR3aa: CASSFREHYQETQYF
v_gene: TRBV28; d_gene: .; j_gene: TRBJ2-3; CDR3aa: CASSLTFAGDTQYF
v_gene: TRBV5-6; d_gene: TRBD2; j_gene: TRBJ2-7; CDR3aa: CASSLLTSGTYEQYF
v_gene: TRBV4-1; d_gene: TRBD1; j_gene: TRBJ1-4; CDR3aa: CASPGQGACEKLFF
v_gene: TRBV7-3; d_gene: TRBD2; j_gene: TRBJ2-3; CDR3aa: CASSTGGAADTQYF
v_gene: TRBV7-9; d_gene: .; j_gene: TRBJ2-3; CDR3aa: CASSPPPDTQYF
v_gene: TRBV16; d_gene: .; j_gene: TRBJ1-1; CDR3aa: CASSQSLGARGTEAFF
v_gene: TRBV13; d_gene: TRBD2; j_gene: TRBJ2-7; CDR3aa: CASSLGKLAGGSYEQYF
v_gene: TRBV5-6; d_gene: .; j_gene: TRBJ1-4; CDR3aa: CASSLGVWEKLFF
v_gene: TRBV4-1; d_gene: .; j_gene: TRBJ1-1; CDR3aa: CASSQEQRGEAFF
v_gene: TRBV4-2; d_gene: .; j_gene: TRBJ2-3; CDR3aa: CASSQEAGQSTDTQYF
v_gene: TRBV5-3; d_gene: .; j_gene: TRBJ2-7; CDR3aa: CASSLGGGQYF
v_gene: TRBV19; d_gene: .; j_gene: TRBJ1-5; CDR3aa: CASSQGTGNQPQHF
v_gene: TRBV28; d_gene: TRBD2; j_gene: .; CDR3aa: CASSFPWGEGPHEQYF
v_gene: TRBV4-2; d_gene: .; j_gene: TRBJ1-3; CDR3aa: CASSQDGNTIYF
v_gene: TRBV4-1; d_gene: TRBD1; j_gene: TRBJ2-5; CDR3aa: CASSRSGQGVGETQYF
v_gene: TRBV13; d_gene: .; j_gene: TRBJ1-1; CDR3aa: CASSFPSRGLNTEAFF
v_gene: TRBV29-1; d_gene: TRBD2; j_gene: TRBJ2-7; CDR3aa: CSAGLAGSSYEQYF
v_gene: TRBV28; d_gene: TRBD1; j_gene: TRBJ2-3; CDR3aa: CASSFGDRELDTQYF
v_gene: TRBV6-1; d_gene: TRBD2; j_gene: TRBJ2-7; CDR3aa: CASSEWGGSYEQYF
v_gene: TRBV2; d_gene: .; j_gene: TRBJ1-2; CDR3aa: CASSDRQVAAWGYTF
v_gene: TRBV6-5; d_gene: TRBD2; j_gene: TRBJ2-5; CDR3aa: CASSPRTSQETQYF
v_gene: TRBV27; d_gene: .; j_gene: TRBJ1-2; CDR3aa: CASSLFGGGYGYTF
v_gene: TRBV7-9; d_gene: TRBD1; j_gene: TRBJ2-1; CDR3aa: CASSTVDRVRNNEQFF
v_gene: TRBV1; d_gene: .; j_gene: TRBJ1-6; CDR3aa: CTSKKRGRGPPLHF
v_gene: TRBV27; d_gene: .; j_gene: TRBJ2-5; CDR3aa: CASSPQGYQETQYF
v_gene: TRBV5-6; d_gene: .; j_gene: TRBJ2-1; CDR3aa: CASSLWDHPYNEQFF
v_gene: TRBV27; d_gene: TRBD1; j_gene: TRBJ1-2; CDR3aa: CASSSLGGTVYGYTF
v_gene: TRBV7-9; d_gene: .; j_gene: TRBJ1-2; CDR3aa: CASSDFLQGTVPDGYTF
v_gene: TRBV11-1; d_gene: .; j_gene: TRBJ2-5; CDR3aa: CASSLGETQYF
v_gene: TRBV6-4; d_gene: .; j_gene: TRBJ2-7; CDR3aa: CASRRRPPPEQYF
v_gene: TRBV9; d_gene: .; j_gene: TRBJ1-2; CDR3aa: CASSVEDGTYGYTF
v_gene: TRBV6-4; d_gene: TRBD2; j_gene: TRBJ2-7; CDR3aa: CASSGAGGEQYF
v_gene: TRBV7-8; d_gene: .; j_gene: TRBJ2-1; CDR3aa: CASSFTGSPYNEQFF
v_gene: TRBV28; d_gene: .; j_gene: TRBJ2-1; CDR3aa: CASSFLTSSYNEQFF
v_gene: TRBV5-1; d_gene: .; j_gene: TRBJ2-7; CDR3aa: CASSSNQGLEQYF
v_gene: TRBV4-1; d_gene: .; j_gene: TRBJ2-2; CDR3aa: CASSQRGHQNAGELFF
v_gene: TRBV6-5; d_gene: TRBD2; j_gene: TRBJ2-5; CDR3aa: CASTIGEGTEQYF
v_gene: TRBV2; d_gene: .; j_gene: TRBJ1-2; CDR3aa: CASSEALRDRNYGYTF
v_gene: TRBV18; d_gene: TRBD2; j_gene: TRBJ2-1; CDR3aa: CASSQMTSGGAYNEQFF
v_gene: TRBV7-9; d_gene: .; j_gene: TRBJ2-5; CDR3aa: CASSLVLLEETQYF
v_gene: TRBV28; d_gene: .; j_gene: TRBJ2-7; CDR3aa: CASTGQTSYLLEQYF
v_gene: TRBV4-1; d_gene: .; j_gene: TRBJ2-7; CDR3aa: CASSQALGGDEQYF
v_gene: TRBV6-5; d_gene: .; j_gene: TRBJ2-7; CDR3aa: CASSYSGGSYEQYF
v_gene: TRBV7-8; d_gene: .; j_gene: TRBJ2-5; CDR3aa: CASSLELAPMETQYF
v_gene: TRBV30; d_gene: .; j_gene: TRBJ1-2; CDR3aa: CAWGERGPNYGYTF
v_gene: TRBV4-3; d_gene: .; j_gene: TRBJ1-1; CDR3aa: CASSQDLGAGNTEAFF
v_gene: TRBV2; d_gene: .; j_gene: TRBJ1-5; CDR3aa: CASSAMTADNQPQHF
v_gene: TRBV28; d_gene: TRBD1; j_gene: TRBJ1-4; CDR3aa: CASRPQGGRAGSEKLFF